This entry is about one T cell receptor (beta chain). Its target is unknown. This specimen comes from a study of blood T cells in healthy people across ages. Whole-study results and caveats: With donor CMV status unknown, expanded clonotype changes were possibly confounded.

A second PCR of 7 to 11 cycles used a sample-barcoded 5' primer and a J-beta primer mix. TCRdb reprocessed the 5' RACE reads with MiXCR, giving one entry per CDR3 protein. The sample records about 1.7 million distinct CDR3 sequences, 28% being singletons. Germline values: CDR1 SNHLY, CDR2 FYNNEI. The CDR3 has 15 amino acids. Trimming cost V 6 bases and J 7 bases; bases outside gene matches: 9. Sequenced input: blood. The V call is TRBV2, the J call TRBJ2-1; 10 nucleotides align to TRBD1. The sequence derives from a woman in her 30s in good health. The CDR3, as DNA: TGTGCCAGCAGGCCCGGGACAGGGGCGCAAAATGAGCAGTTCTTC. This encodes CASRPGTGAQNEQFF.